The entry that follows covers one TCR beta chain sequence. Its antigen is unknown. This entry is derived from a study of beta chain features in type 1 diabetes. Every participating donor gave one draw, a heparinised blood sample averaging about 100 mL. Whole-study findings and limits: Across all four CD4+ subsets, people with type 1 diabetes showed modestly shorter TCRB CDR3s.

Expressed TCRB transcripts were sequenced because the isolated RNA had all been reverse transcribed beforehand. Only in-frame clones appear in the TCRdb table, and some are missing; sequencing was by immunoSEQ multiplex PCR. The sample yields 600,000 to 700,000 clones, around an eighth seen once. The V gene's germline CDR1 is MNHNY and CDR2 SVGAGI (reference sequence). The V and J ends lost 7 bases and 3 bases respectively, with 10 bases between them. This CDR3 comprises 14 residues. This clonotype was obtained from a man aged 18 to 35 with type 1 diabetes. The sequenced sample consisted of naive CD4+ T cells from blood. This chain links TRBV6-6 with TRBJ2-6; perhaps TRBD2 as D (5 bases). CDR3 DNA: TGTGCCAGCACAAGTAGCGATGGGGCCAACGTCCTGACTTTC. Protein sequence: CASTSSDGANVLTF.